The 8 T cell receptor beta chains below come from one sample, sequenced in a study of T cells expressing NK-cell markers. TCRdb reworked the 5' RACE reads into one entry per CDR3 protein, no DNA. This listing includes roughly 380,000 distinct CDR3 sequences. The sample comprised blood T cells: a sorted CD56 or NKG2C T cell subset, CD4+ or CD8+ T cells, or bulk PBMC T cells (not recorded which). The receptors come from a man aged 18-75 years in good health.

The chain employs TRBV12-3 or TRBV12-4 and TRBJ2-3. There are 15 residues in the CDR3. Here the CDR3 reads CASSLRSSSADTQYF.

The V gene is TRBV5-6, the J gene TRBJ2-2; TCRdb proposes TRBD1, but this gene call is untestable without DNA. The CDR3 is 17 amino acids. Germline assignment: CDR1 SGHDT and CDR2 YYEEEE. Here the CDR3 reads CASSVPWRHANTGELFF. Full variable domain (outside the CDR3, taken from reference TRBV5-6 and TRBJ2-2): DAGVTQSPTHLIKTRGQQVTLRCSPKSGHDTVSWYQQALGQGPQFIFQYYEEEERQRGNFPDRFSGHQFPNYSSELNVNALLLGDSALYLCASSVPWRHANTGELFFGEGSRLTVL.

The chain employs TRBV7-6 and TRBJ1-6; the TRBD1 assignment by TCRdb is unverifiable without DNA. The CDR3 sequence is 16 residues long. Germline V lookup: CDR1 SGHVS, CDR2 FNYEAQ. The CDR3 sequence is CALRGTEITYNSPLHF.

The chain is built from TRBV5-5 and TRBJ2-3. The CDR3 is 14 amino acids. The V gene's germline CDR1 is SGHKS and CDR2 YYEKEE (reference sequence). This CDR3 reads CASTLQVTTDTQYF. The complete variable domain, with remaining parts taken from reference TRBV5-5 and TRBJ2-3, reads DAGVTQSPTHLIKTRGQQVTLRCSPISGHKSVSWYQQVLGQGPQFIFQYYEKEERGRGNFPDRFSARQFPNYSSELNVNALLLGDSALYLCASTLQVTTDTQYFGPGTRLTVL.

This sequence joins TRBV10-3 and TRBJ1-2. CDR3 length: 14 amino acids. The germline gives CDR1 ENHRY, CDR2 SYGVKD. The CDR3 loop is CAISESTWTGGYTF.

V and J are TRBV3-1 and TRBJ2-2; TCRdb names TRBD1, which stays unverified in the absence of DNA. The CDR3 consists of 19 residues. Germline CDR1 LGHDT, CDR2 YNNKEL (reference sequence). CDR3 amino acids: CASSQAFAGTGANTGELFF.

The chain joins TRBV6-1 to TRBJ2-7; TCRdb's D call, TRBD1, is unchecked because there is no DNA. The germline V gene encodes CDR1 MNHNS and CDR2 SASEGT. The CDR3 runs 14 residues. The CDR3 region is CASRGGGSSYEQYF.

V gene TRBV12-5 combines with J gene TRBJ1-5; the D call of TRBD1 rests on TCRdb alone, since no DNA is present to check it. In germline, CDR1 is LGHNT, CDR2 FRNRAP. The CDR3 is 13 residues long. CDR3 in amino acids: CASGTGVVQPQHF.